Presented here are 30 T cell receptor beta chains from one specimen sequenced in a study of blood T cell repertoires in COVID-19. Method: immunoSEQ multiplex PCR; TCRdb's copy keeps in-frame clones and lacks some. The data show about 95,000 clones, around 80% seen once. Sample: peripheral blood. The source is a human donor in a cohort sampled during active COVID-19.

The rearrangement joins TRBV15 to TRBJ2-3, with 7 bases fitting TRBD1. CDR1 is LNHNV and CDR2 is YYDKDF in the germline V gene (reference sequence). V trimming: 4 bases; J trimming: 2 bases; junction bases outside the gene matches: 12. This CDR3 contains 17 residues. CDR3 in amino acids: CATSTSTGKRATDTQYF. The CDR3, as DNA: TGTGCCACCAGCACCTCGACAGGGAAGAGGGCCACAGATACGCAGTATTTT.

This clone was recorded a few times. V and J are TRBV24-1 and TRBJ2-6, with 9 bases identical to TRBD1. CDR3 length equals 15 residues. The trim removed 3 bases at V and 7 bases at J, leaving 3 bases unmatched. The germline CDR1 and CDR2 sequences are KGHDR and SFDVKD. The CDR3 loop is CATSDRQGEANVLTF. The CDR3 coding sequence is TGTGCCACCAGTGATAGACAGGGGGAAGCCAACGTCCTGACTTTC.

CDR3 coding DNA: TGTGCCTGCCGACCACAGGGGGGCAAGGGCACTGAAGCTTTCTTT. Residues: CACRPQGGKGTEAFF. The J gene is TRBJ1-1, the V gene TRBV6-5; 8 positions agree with TRBD1. With 11 bases clipped from V and 4 bases from J, the junction kept 15 bases outside the gene matches. The CDR3 is 15 residues long. Germline loops: CDR1 MNHEY, CDR2 SVGAGI.

This rearrangement joins TRBV7-8 to TRBJ1-5; D may be TRBD1 (5 bases). Looked up from germline, CDR1 is SGHVS and CDR2 is FQNEAQ. The length of the CDR3 is 16 residues. V lost 3 bases and J 4 bases, leaving 16 bases between the germline ends. The CDR3 spells CASSFDHWGDNQPQHF. DNA for the CDR3: TGTGCCAGCAGCTTCGATCACTGGGGGGATAATCAGCCCCAGCATTTT.

This rearrangement joins TRBV7-9 to TRBJ2-1, with 10 bases matching TRBD1. The CDR3 is made up of 18 amino acids. Germline CDR1 SEHNR, CDR2 FQNEAQ (reference sequence). Unmatched junction bases numbered 11, after V lost 3 bases and J lost 3 bases. The CDR3 nucleotides read TGTGCCAGCAGCTTGGTCAGTTCTAGGGACAGGGGCTACAATGAGCAGTTCTTC. It translates to CASSLVSSRDRGYNEQFF.

The gene calls are TRBV20-1 and TRBJ1-5, with D uncertain. Trimming took 3 bases from V and 1 from J, leaving 13 bases between them. Germline CDR1 and CDR2: DFQATT and SNEGSKA (reference sequence). The CDR3 covers 15 residues. The CDR3 DNA is TGCAGTGCTAGTACGGGGTCGAGGAGCAATCAGCCCCAGCATTTT. It yields the protein CSASTGSRSNQPQHF.

The chain is built from TRBV9 and TRBJ2-7, with 11 bases fitting TRBD2. V lost 0 bases, J lost 7 bases, and 6 bases stayed unmatched. Germline-derived CDR1 and CDR2 are SGDLS and YYNGEE. The length of the CDR3 is 15 residues. Here the CDR3 reads CASSVGLAGGREQYF. The CDR3 DNA reads TGTGCCAGCAGCGTAGGCCTAGCGGGGGGCAGGGAGCAGTACTTC.

The rearrangement uses TRBV7-8 and TRBJ1-3; 7 bases agree with TRBD1. This CDR3 contains 15 residues. Germline CDR1 reads SGHVS; CDR2 reads FQNEAQ. J gave up 3 bases and V 3 bases, and 5 bases lay outside the gene matches. The CDR3 here is CASSFQGGGGNTIYF. CDR3 bases: TGTGCCAGCAGCTTCCAAGGGGGCGGTGGAAACACCATATATTTT.

The chain joins TRBV24-1 to TRBJ2-5; D gene ambiguous. The CDR3 sequence is 15 residues long. The V and J ends lost 2 bases and 0 bases respectively, with 9 bases between them. Germline CDR1 is KGHDR and CDR2 is SFDVKD. CDR3 region: CATSDSTSYQETQYF. The CDR3 nucleotides read TGTGCCACCAGTGATTCGACTTCGTACCAAGAGACCCAGTACTTC.

This rearrangement joins TRBV4-3 to TRBJ2-7, with TRBD2 identical over 12 bases. The CDR3 has 17 amino acids. Unmatched junction bases numbered 3, after V lost 0 bases and J lost 0 bases. Germline V gene data show CDR1 as LGHNA and CDR2 as YSLEER. The CDR3 reads CASSQELAGGISYEQYF. The CDR3 DNA sequence: TGCGCCAGCAGCCAAGAACTAGCGGGGGGTATCTCCTACGAGCAGTACTTC.

The chain combines TRBV19 with TRBJ2-1; 7 bases are shared with TRBD2. CDR1 is LNHDA, CDR2 SQIVND, per germline (reference sequence). V gave up 4 bases and J gave up 0 bases; unmatched junction bases: 9. This CDR3 has 17 amino acids. Here the CDR3 reads CASSKGLTDYSYNEQFF. CDR3 DNA: TGTGCCAGTAGTAAGGGACTAACCGATTACTCCTACAATGAGCAGTTCTTC. The variable domain in full, completed from reference TRBV19 and TRBJ2-1, reads DGGITQSPKYLFRKEGQNVTLSCEQNLNHDAMYWYRQDPGQGLRLIYYSQIVNDFQKGDIAEGYSVSREKKESFPLTVTSAQKNPTAFYLCASSKGLTDYSYNEQFFGPGTRLTVL.

The chain combines TRBV6-2 or TRBV6-3 with TRBJ2-5; no definite D call. The CDR3 has 13 residues. Trimming stripped 2 bases from V and 5 bases from J, with 9 bases between. Germline CDR1 and CDR2: MNHEY and SVGEGT. The DNA of the CDR3 is TGTGCCAGCAGTTACGAGGTCGGGGAGACCCAGTACTTC. Its translation is CASSYEVGETQYF.

This chain links TRBV28 with TRBJ1-1; 7 bases match TRBD1. Trimming cost V 2 bases and J 1 base; bases outside gene matches: 7. The germline gives CDR1 MDHEN, CDR2 SYDVKM. This CDR3 has 16 amino acids. CDR3: CASSLGPGQKNTEAFF. CDR3 bases: TGTGCCAGCAGTTTAGGTCCGGGACAGAAGAACACTGAAGCTTTCTTT.

On this clone: At one end the junction does not follow the germline gene, possibly because of a read error. The chain uses TRBV7-3 and TRBJ2-7, with unresolved D. Germline-derived CDR1 and CDR2 are SGHTA and FQGTGA. The CDR3 is 10 amino acids. The CDR3 DNA is TGTGCCAGCAGCTACGACAAATTGCACTTC. This gives the protein CASSYDKLHF.

The J gene is TRBJ2-7, the V gene TRBV6-5; 7 nucleotides align to TRBD2. V shed 6 bases, J shed 1 base, and the junction held 3 bases outside the gene matches. Germline CDR1 and CDR2: MNHEY and SVGAGI. This CDR3 spans 13 amino acids. The CDR3 loop reads CASSRLASYEQYF. In nucleotides, the CDR3 is TGTGCCAGCAGCCGACTAGCATCCTACGAGCAGTACTTC.

In its sample, this clone was seen a few times. The chain couples TRBV12-3 or TRBV12-4 to TRBJ1-5; D not resolved. V was clipped by 8 bases and J by 6 bases, with 8 bases between them. The CDR3 contains 11 residues. The CDR3 here is CASGRSQPQHF. DNA of the CDR3: TGTGCCAGCGGTAGGAGTCAGCCCCAGCATTTT.

The J gene is TRBJ2-3, the V gene TRBV29-1; 11 bases map to TRBD2. This CDR3 spans 14 amino acids. V dropped 4 bases and J dropped 3; count of bases not matched to a gene: 3. Germline CDR1 SQVTM, CDR2 ANQGSEA. CDR3 sequence: CSVAGTSGTDTQYF. The CDR3 DNA reads TGCAGCGTTGCCGGGACTAGCGGAACAGATACGCAGTATTTT.

The rearrangement links TRBV3-1 (or the pseudogene TRBV3-2) to TRBJ2-7; 11 bases fit TRBD2. The CDR3 covers 15 residues. V was clipped by 4 bases and J by 2 bases; unmatched bases: 4. Looked up from germline, CDR1 is LGHDT and CDR2 is YNNKEL (reference sequence). The chain's CDR3 is CASSLLAGGTYEQYF. The DNA of the CDR3 is TGTGCCAGCAGCCTCTTAGCGGGGGGGACCTACGAGCAGTACTTC.

The chain recombines TRBV12-5 with TRBJ1-2; 7 nucleotides match TRBD1. J lost 4 bases, V lost 7 bases, and 9 bases had no gene match. From germline, CDR1 is LGHNT and CDR2 FRNRAP. The CDR3 has 14 amino acids. This chain's CDR3 is CASVTTGRVYGYTF. The DNA for the CDR3 is TGTGCTAGTGTCACGACAGGGCGTGTCTATGGCTACACCTTC.

This clone was seen only a few times. The chain couples TRBV7-8 to TRBJ2-7; perhaps TRBD1 as D (7 bases). In germline, CDR1 is SGHVS, CDR2 FQNEAQ. CDR3 length equals 16 residues. The germline V and J ends were trimmed by 1 base and 8 bases, with 21 bases remaining between them. DNA for the CDR3: TGTGCCAGCAGCTTAGAAGGTGGGCGCAGGGGGGCTCAGCAGTACTTC. Translation: CASSLEGGRRGAQQYF. The variable domain in full, completed from reference TRBV7-8 and TRBJ2-7, reads GAGVSQSPRYKVAKRGQDVALRCDPISGHVSLFWYQQALGQGPEFLTYFQNEAQLDKSGLPSDRFFAERPEGSVSTLKIQRTQQEDSAVYLCASSLEGGRRGAQQYFGPGTRLTVT.

V gene TRBV5-6 combines with J gene TRBJ2-5; D possibly corresponds to TRBD2 (6 bases). Trimming took 4 bases from V and 0 from J, leaving 13 bases between them. Germline CDR1 reads SGHDT; CDR2 reads YYEEEE. This CDR3 has 15 residues. The CDR3 nucleotides read TGTGCCAGCAGCCGCCGGGGGTGGTACCAAGAGACCCAGTACTTC. Its protein is CASSRRGWYQETQYF.

The genes are TRBV7-9 and TRBJ2-2, with TRBD2 as a possible D gene (5 bases). From germline, CDR1 is SEHNR and CDR2 FQNEAQ (reference sequence). V was shortened by 0 bases and J by 7 bases, with 24 bases between the two germline ends. The CDR3 extends over 19 amino acids. Here the CDR3 reads CASSLALVVWSGNLGELFF. The CDR3 DNA reads TGTGCCAGCAGCTTAGCGCTAGTTGTGTGGTCGGGAAATCTCGGGGAGCTGTTTTTT.

This clone has just a few counts. This sequence joins TRBV7-2 and TRBJ1-1, with 8 positions matching TRBD1. The junction had 4 bases not matched to a gene; V was cut back by 1 base and J by 3 bases. The V gene's germline CDR1 is SGHTA and CDR2 FQGNSA. The CDR3 consists of 15 residues. The CDR3 DNA is TGTGCCAGCAGCTTAGAGGCCAGGGGGCACACTGAAGCTTTCTTT. This gives the protein CASSLEARGHTEAFF.

This clone occurred once. The V call is TRBV3-1 (or the pseudogene TRBV3-2), the J call TRBJ1-2, with D possibly TRBD1 on 6 matching bases. This CDR3 has 16 residues. Per the germline V gene, CDR1 is LGHDT and CDR2 is YNNKEL (reference sequence). V gave up 0 bases and J gave up 2 bases, with 13 bases separating them. CDR3 region: CASSQDGGVVNYGYTF. In nucleotides, the CDR3 is TGTGCCAGCAGCCAAGATGGGGGCGTAGTCAACTATGGCTACACCTTC.

This clone was seen a handful of times. The chain carries TRBV3-1 (or the pseudogene TRBV3-2) and TRBJ1-1, with D possibly being TRBD1 (5 bases). Germline V gene sequence: CDR1 LGHDT, CDR2 YNNKEL (reference sequence). The CDR3 spans 12 residues. Trimming left V 4 bases short and J 5 bases short, with 8 bases between. The CDR3 loop is CASSPRGTEAFF. DNA for the CDR3: TGTGCCAGCAGCCCGCGGGGGACTGAAGCTTTCTTT.

The chain combines TRBV18 with TRBJ2-3; 7 positions match TRBD2. This CDR3 spans 15 amino acids. Germline-derived CDR1 and CDR2 are KGHSH and LQKENI. The trim removed 2 bases at V and 2 bases at J, leaving 4 bases unmatched. The CDR3 bases are TGTGCCAGCTCACCAGAGGGACTACACACAGATACGCAGTATTTT. It is translated as CASSPEGLHTDTQYF.

This chain uses TRBV7-8 with TRBJ1-6; D is possibly TRBD1 (6 bases). The CDR3 has 15 amino acids. The ends were cut back, 4 bases at V and 8 bases at J, with 15 bases in the middle. Per the germline V gene, CDR1 is SGHVS and CDR2 is FQNEAQ. CDR3 residues: CASSWDTRTYSPLHF. The CDR3 DNA reads as TGTGCCAGCAGCTGGGACACCCGGACTTATTCACCCCTCCACTTT.

This sequence joins TRBV28 and TRBJ2-3; 13 positions agree with TRBD2. With V trimmed by 6 bases and J by 4 bases, 7 bases remained unmatched. CDR1 and CDR2 from the germline V gene are MDHEN and SYDVKM. The CDR3 length is 16 residues. The CDR3 loop reads CASRNGLAGAADTQYF. CDR3 DNA: TGTGCCAGCAGGAACGGACTAGCGGGAGCAGCAGATACGCAGTATTTT.

A few counts support this clone. The chain couples TRBV7-8 to TRBJ2-2, with 8 bases that match TRBD2. The CDR3 covers 16 residues. Germline lookup yields CDR1 SGHVS and CDR2 FQNEAQ. V lost 1 base to trimming and J lost 5 bases; unmatched junction nucleotides: 6. CDR3 coding DNA: TGTGCCAGCAGCTTAGGAACCGGGAGGGCGACCGGGGAGCTGTTTTTT. Its translation is CASSLGTGRATGELFF.

The chain couples TRBV6-1 to TRBJ1-1; unclear D gene. The CDR3 is made up of 15 amino acids. The V gene's germline CDR1 is MNHNS and CDR2 SASEGT. Trimming took 0 bases from V and 1 from J, leaving 9 bases between them. The CDR3 nucleotides are TGTGCCAGCAGTGAAGCCTCATCCGGGAACACTGAAGCTTTCTTT. Translation: CASSEASSGNTEAFF.